Presented here are 19 T cell receptor beta chains from one specimen sequenced in a study of T-cell reconstitution after alpha-beta-depleted transplantation in children listed by TCRdb under 2016. The library was made by PCR. Instrument on record: Illumina HiSeq 2500. Molecular barcoding was employed in the preparation of TCR libraries, with unique molecular identifiers being used to normalize TCRbeta repertoire quantification. TCRdb handled the public reads itself, with Q25 trimming in fastp and clone calling in MiXCR, and kept productive beta chains. Merged by CDR3 protein, the rows form single entries marked with the most common genes and DNA. The sample table lists some 300,000 distinct CDR3 sequences, roughly 9.1% of them with a count of one. In total, the top ten clones hold around 7.6% of the sample. The sample's treatment or condition label is to be understood as: allogeneic hematopoietic cell transplantation with graft depleted of TCRalphabeta T cells and CD19 B cells.

The source was PBMCs, collected before TCRalphabeta/CD19-depleted stem cell transplant. These receptors originate from a boy younger than two with acute myeloid leukemia, due to receive a stem cell transplant.

This clonotype has ten or more counts. The chain joins TRBV10-2 to TRBJ2-3; D remains unclear. The CDR3 consists of 14 residues. Germline V gene lookup returns CDR1 WSHSY and CDR2 SAAADI. The V gene lost 7 bases and the J gene lost 2 bases, with 13 bases spanning the gap. In DNA, the CDR3 is TGCGCCAGCACCCCGGGTCTTTACACAGATACGCAGTATTTT. The encoded protein is CASTPGLYTDTQYF.

This chain connects TRBV7-2 to TRBJ2-3, with D uncertain. Germline V gene lookup returns CDR1 SGHTA and CDR2 FQGNSA. V was cut by 3 bases and J by 0 bases, with 7 bases left in between. The CDR3 extends over 14 amino acids. The CDR3 region is CASSFAFSTDTQYF. CDR3 DNA sequence: TGTGCCAGCAGCTTCGCGTTTAGCACAGATACGCAGTATTTT.

This clonotype was picked up many times. The chain is built from TRBV5-1 and TRBJ2-2, with D possibly matching TRBD1 (6 bases). V shed 1 base and J shed 1 base, with 14 bases lying between them. The CDR3 is 17 residues long. Germline V gene lookup returns CDR1 SGHRS and CDR2 YFSETQ. The CDR3 region has the DNA TGCGCCAGCAGCTTGCTTGTACAGGGAGAGAACACCGGGGAGCTGTTTTTT. Its protein is CASSLLVQGENTGELFF. Using reference TRBV5-1 and TRBJ2-2 for the parts outside the CDR3, the full variable domain is KAGVTQTPRYLIKTRGQQVTLSCSPISGHRSVSWYQQTPGQGLQFLFEYFSETQRNKGNFPGRFSGRQFSNSRSEMNVSTLELGDSALYLCASSLLVQGENTGELFFGEGSRLTVL.

Worth noting for this clonotype: A much larger clone differs by one base, so this may be a read error. The V gene is TRBV9, the J gene TRBJ1-1; D may be TRBD1 (5 bases). The ends were cut back, 5 bases at V and 1 base at J, with 15 bases in the middle. Per germline, CDR1 SGDLS and CDR2 YYNGEE. The CDR3 has 15 residues. In nucleotides, the CDR3 is TGTGCCAGCAGTGGCACACAGGTGCCGAACACTGAAGCTTTCTTT. As protein: CASSGTQVPNTEAFF.

This clonotype was detected a few times. The rearrangement uses TRBV9 and TRBJ2-1; D may be TRBD1 (6 bases). V was clipped by 0 bases and J by 2 bases, with 18 bases between them. Germline V gene data show CDR1 as SGDLS and CDR2 as YYNGEE. This CDR3 spans 18 amino acids. The CDR3 DNA is TGTGCCAGCAGCGTAGCGGTATACCGGGACAAAACCTACAATGAGCAGTTCTTC. Residues: CASSVAVYRDKTYNEQFF.

This clonotype was counted at least ten times. The DNA for the CDR3 is TGTGCCAGCAGCGTGCGGGGCAATGAGCAGTTCTTC. Protein sequence: CASSVRGNEQFF. The V and J genes are TRBV7-9 and TRBJ2-1, with a possible D match to TRBD2 (6 bases). The CDR3 has 12 amino acids. V was clipped by 5 bases and J by 6 bases, with 8 bases between them. Germline V lookup: CDR1 SEHNR, CDR2 FQNEAQ (reference sequence).

This clonotype was counted many times. The chain recombines TRBV10-3 with TRBJ2-1; 7 bases map to TRBD1. This CDR3 contains 16 residues. Per germline, CDR1 ENHRY and CDR2 SYGVKD. V shed 0 bases and J 2 bases; nucleotides not matched to a gene: 4. This CDR3 reads CAISESPRGTYNEQFF. The DNA of the CDR3 is TGTGCCATCAGTGAGTCGCCCAGGGGGACCTACAATGAGCAGTTCTTC.

This clonotype has only a few counts. The chain employs TRBV11-2 and TRBJ2-7, with D unclear. Per germline, CDR1 SGHAT and CDR2 FQNNGV. The germline V and J ends were trimmed by 1 base and 3 bases, with 13 bases remaining between them. CDR3 size: 15 residues. CDR3 DNA: TGTGCCAGCAGCTTAGCGGGCAGATCCCTCTACGAGCAGTACTTC. Translating gives CASSLAGRSLYEQYF.

This clonotype has a count of ten or more. The V gene is TRBV30, the J gene TRBJ2-7, with a weak D call TRBD2 (5 bases). Trimming took off 3 bases at V and 2 bases at J, with 17 bases between the two ends. In germline, CDR1 is GTSNPN, CDR2 SVGIG (reference sequence). The CDR3 spans 15 residues. CDR3 sequence: CAWSRPLVRAYEQYF. CDR3 nucleotide sequence: TGTGCCTGGAGCCGTCCACTAGTGAGAGCCTACGAGCAGTACTTC.

This clonotype was detected many times. V and J are TRBV6-2 or TRBV6-3 and TRBJ2-7; TRBD2 matches at 11 bases. Germline V gives CDR1 MNHEY, CDR2 SVGEGT. The ends lost 2 bases at V and 1 base at J; junction bases unmatched: 4. This CDR3 has 16 amino acids. The CDR3 region has the DNA TGTGCCAGCAGTTACGCGACTAGCGGGGCGTCCTACGAGCAGTACTTC. Residues: CASSYATSGASYEQYF.

This clonotype was found many times. The chain is built from TRBV7-3 and TRBJ2-1; D perhaps matches TRBD1 (5 bases). From germline, CDR1 is SGHTA and CDR2 FQGTGA. Trimming cost V 5 bases and J 6 bases, with 17 bases left between them. The CDR3 covers 15 residues. The CDR3 here is CASSPQVGVRNEQFF. Written as DNA, the CDR3 is TGTGCCAGCAGCCCCCAGGTAGGGGTGCGCAATGAGCAGTTCTTC.

V gene TRBV7-9 combines with J gene TRBJ2-7; TRBD1 agrees at 7 bases. The CDR3 runs to 15 residues. V shed 5 bases, J shed 0 bases, and the junction held 7 bases outside the gene matches. The germline gives CDR1 SEHNR, CDR2 FQNEAQ (reference sequence). The DNA of the CDR3 is TGTGCCAGCAGCCGGGACAGTACCTTCTCCTACGAGCAGTACTTC. This gives the protein CASSRDSTFSYEQYF.

The sample holds many counts of this clonotype. The chain employs TRBV6-4 and TRBJ2-3, with 8 positions matching TRBD2. The junction had 3 bases not matched to a gene; V was cut back by 0 bases and J by 4 bases. The length of the CDR3 is 15 residues. The germline CDR1 and CDR2 sequences are MRHNA and SNTAGT. The CDR3 sequence is CASSDSDGGADTQYF. The CDR3, as DNA: TGTGCCAGCAGTGACTCGGACGGGGGGGCAGATACGCAGTATTTT.

DNA for the CDR3: TGTGCCAGCAGCTTATTGGGGCAGGGGTACAATGAGCAGTACTTC. It is translated as CASSLLGQGYNEQYF. The chain is built from TRBV11-1 and TRBJ2-1; TRBD1 might be the D (6 bases). The DNA end is a closer match to TRBJ2-7, so the J assignment may be wrong. Germline V gene data show CDR1 as SGHAT and CDR2 as FQDESV (reference sequence). This CDR3 has 15 amino acids.

This clonotype has a count of ten or more. This sequence joins TRBV5-1 and TRBJ2-1; D is possibly TRBD1 or TRBD2 (5 bases each). Trimming removed 3 bases at V and 0 bases at J, with 10 bases between. The CDR3 is 15 residues long. Germline V gives CDR1 SGHRS, CDR2 YFSETQ. CDR3 sequence: CASSWDLGSYNEQFF. The DNA for the CDR3 is TGCGCCAGCAGCTGGGACCTCGGCTCCTACAATGAGCAGTTCTTC.

This clonotype was counted at least ten times. The CDR3 region has the DNA TGTGCCAGCAGTCCGGGACTAGCTAGCACAGATACGCAGTATTTT. Amino acids: CASSPGLASTDTQYF. The V call is TRBV6-4, the J call TRBJ2-3; TRBD2 matches at 9 bases. Germline trimming cut 5 bases from V and 0 bases from J; bases unmatched to any gene: 3. CDR1 MRHNA and CDR2 SNTAGT come from the germline V gene. The CDR3 spans 15 residues.

This clonotype was observed many times. This chain links TRBV4-3 with TRBJ2-7, with 13 bases lining up with TRBD2. The germline V gene has CDR1 LGHNA and CDR2 YSLEER. This CDR3 spans 15 amino acids. Trimming at V came to 5 bases and at J to 5 bases, leaving 6 bases not matched to a gene. CDR3 amino acids: CASSNRLAGGHEQYF. Here the CDR3 DNA reads TGCGCCAGCAGCAACAGACTAGCGGGAGGCCACGAGCAGTACTTC.

This clonotype was seen ten or more times. The chain joins TRBV11-2 to TRBJ2-7; D possibly corresponds to TRBD1 (6 bases). Trimming stripped 1 base from V and 2 bases from J, with 12 bases between. The CDR3 has 15 residues. Per germline, CDR1 SGHAT and CDR2 FQNNGV. The CDR3 loop reads CASSLVVQGPYEQYF. For the CDR3, the DNA is TGTGCCAGCAGCTTAGTAGTCCAGGGGCCCTACGAGCAGTACTTC.

This clonotype came up many times. This chain uses TRBV7-2 with TRBJ2-1, with TRBD2 as a possible D gene (6 bases). The CDR3 runs 14 residues. Trimming removed 5 bases from V and 7 bases from J, with 15 bases in between. Germline loops: CDR1 SGHTA, CDR2 FQGNSA. CDR3: CASSDRLVSNEQFF. DNA of the CDR3: TGTGCCAGCAGCGACCGACTAGTCTCAAATGAGCAGTTCTTC. Full variable domain (outside the CDR3, taken from reference TRBV7-2 and TRBJ2-1): GAGVSQSPSNKVTEKGKDVELRCDPISGHTALYWYRQSLGQGLEFLIYFQGNSAPDKSGLPSDRFSAERTGGSVSTLTIQRTQQEDSAVYLCASSDRLVSNEQFFGPGTRLTVL.